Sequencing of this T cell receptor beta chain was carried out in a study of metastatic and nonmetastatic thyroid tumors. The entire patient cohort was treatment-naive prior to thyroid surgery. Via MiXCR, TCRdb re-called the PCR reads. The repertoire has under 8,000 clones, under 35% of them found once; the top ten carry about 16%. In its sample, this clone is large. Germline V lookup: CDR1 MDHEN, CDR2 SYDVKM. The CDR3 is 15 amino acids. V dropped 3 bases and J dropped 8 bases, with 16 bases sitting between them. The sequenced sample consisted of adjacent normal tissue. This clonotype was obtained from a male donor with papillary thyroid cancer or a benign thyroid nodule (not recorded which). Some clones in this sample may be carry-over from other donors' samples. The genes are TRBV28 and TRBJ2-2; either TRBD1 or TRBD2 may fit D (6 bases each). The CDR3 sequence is CASSLGGGSSGELFF. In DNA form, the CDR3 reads TGTGCCAGCAGTTTGGGGGGCGGATCTTCTGGGGAGCTGTTTTTT.